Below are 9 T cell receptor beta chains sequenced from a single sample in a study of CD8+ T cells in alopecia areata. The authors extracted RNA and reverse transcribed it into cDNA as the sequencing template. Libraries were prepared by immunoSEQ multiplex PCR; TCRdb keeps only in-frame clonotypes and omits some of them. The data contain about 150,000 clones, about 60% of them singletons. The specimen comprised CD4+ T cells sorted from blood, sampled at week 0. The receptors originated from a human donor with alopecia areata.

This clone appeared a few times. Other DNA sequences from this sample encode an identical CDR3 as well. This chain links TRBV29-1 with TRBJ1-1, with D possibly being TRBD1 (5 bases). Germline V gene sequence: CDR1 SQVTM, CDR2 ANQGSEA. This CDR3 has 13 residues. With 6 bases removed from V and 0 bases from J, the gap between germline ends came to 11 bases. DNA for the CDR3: TGCAGCGTAGCGGGACGTATGAACACTGAAGCTTTCTTT. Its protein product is CSVAGRMNTEAFF. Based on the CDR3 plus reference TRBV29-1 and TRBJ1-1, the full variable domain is SAVISQKPSRDICQRGTSLTIQCQVDSQVTMMFWYRQQPGQSLTLIATANQGSEATYESGFVIDKFPISRPNLTFSTLTVSNMSPEDSSIYLCSVAGRMNTEAFFGQGTRLTVV.

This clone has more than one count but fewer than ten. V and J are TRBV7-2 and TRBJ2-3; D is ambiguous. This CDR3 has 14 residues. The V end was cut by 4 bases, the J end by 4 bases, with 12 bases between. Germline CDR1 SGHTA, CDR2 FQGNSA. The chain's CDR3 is CASSSSRDSDTQYF. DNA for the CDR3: TGTGCCAGCAGCTCCTCTAGGGATTCAGATACGCAGTATTTT.

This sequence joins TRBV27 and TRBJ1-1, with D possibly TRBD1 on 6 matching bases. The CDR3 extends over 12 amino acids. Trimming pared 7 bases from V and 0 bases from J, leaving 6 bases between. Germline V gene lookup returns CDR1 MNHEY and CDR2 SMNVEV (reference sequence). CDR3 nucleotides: TGTGCCAGCAAGGGGGTGAACACTGAAGCTTTCTTT. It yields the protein CASKGVNTEAFF.

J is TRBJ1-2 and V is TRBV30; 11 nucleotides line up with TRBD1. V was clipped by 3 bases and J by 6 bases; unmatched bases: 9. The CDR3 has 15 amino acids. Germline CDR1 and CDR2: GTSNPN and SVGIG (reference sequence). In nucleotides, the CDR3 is TGTGCCTGGAGCCGACCGGGACAGGGGGGGAATGGCTACACCTTC. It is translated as CAWSRPGQGGNGYTF.

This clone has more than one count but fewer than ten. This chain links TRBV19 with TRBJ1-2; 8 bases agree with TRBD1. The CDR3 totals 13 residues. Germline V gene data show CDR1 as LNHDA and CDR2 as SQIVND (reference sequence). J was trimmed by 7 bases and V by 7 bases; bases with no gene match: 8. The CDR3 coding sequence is TGTGCCAGTAAGCTGACAGGGGAGGCTGGCTACACCTTC. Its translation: CASKLTGEAGYTF.

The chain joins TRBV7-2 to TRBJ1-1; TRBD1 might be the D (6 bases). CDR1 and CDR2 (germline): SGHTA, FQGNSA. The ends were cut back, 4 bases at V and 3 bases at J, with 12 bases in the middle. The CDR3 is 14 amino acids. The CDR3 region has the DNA TGTGCCAGCAGCTCCAGGGGCGGGTACACTGAAGCTTTCTTT. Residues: CASSSRGGYTEAFF. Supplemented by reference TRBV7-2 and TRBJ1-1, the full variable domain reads GAGVSQSPSNKVTEKGKDVELRCDPISGHTALYWYRQSLGQGLEFLIYFQGNSAPDKSGLPSDRFSAERTGGSVSTLTIQRTQQEDSAVYLCASSSRGGYTEAFFGQGTRLTVV.

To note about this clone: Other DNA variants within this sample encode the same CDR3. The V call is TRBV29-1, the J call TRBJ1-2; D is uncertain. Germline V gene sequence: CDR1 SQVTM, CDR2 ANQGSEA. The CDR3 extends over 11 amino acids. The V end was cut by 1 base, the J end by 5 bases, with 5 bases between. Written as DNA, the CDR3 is TGCAGCGTTGAAGGAGGGTATGGCTACACCTTC. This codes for CSVEGGYGYTF.

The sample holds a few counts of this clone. The DNA of the CDR3 is TGTGCCTGGACAAAGAGGGGGGAGCTGTTTTTT. Translated: CAWTKRGELFF. This chain uses TRBV30 with TRBJ2-2; D unclear. Per the germline V gene, CDR1 is GTSNPN and CDR2 is SVGIG (reference sequence). This CDR3 has 11 residues. Trimming shortened V by 4 bases and J by 8 bases, and 8 bases separated the two germline ends.

CDR3 in amino acids: CASSLGLNTEAFF. The CDR3 DNA reads as TGTGCCAGCAGCCTCGGATTGAACACTGAAGCTTTCTTT. The V and J genes are TRBV14 and TRBJ1-1; no reliable D call. Trimming took 4 bases from V and 0 from J, leaving 6 bases between them. Germline CDR1 and CDR2: SGHDN and FVKESK. The CDR3 length is 13 residues.